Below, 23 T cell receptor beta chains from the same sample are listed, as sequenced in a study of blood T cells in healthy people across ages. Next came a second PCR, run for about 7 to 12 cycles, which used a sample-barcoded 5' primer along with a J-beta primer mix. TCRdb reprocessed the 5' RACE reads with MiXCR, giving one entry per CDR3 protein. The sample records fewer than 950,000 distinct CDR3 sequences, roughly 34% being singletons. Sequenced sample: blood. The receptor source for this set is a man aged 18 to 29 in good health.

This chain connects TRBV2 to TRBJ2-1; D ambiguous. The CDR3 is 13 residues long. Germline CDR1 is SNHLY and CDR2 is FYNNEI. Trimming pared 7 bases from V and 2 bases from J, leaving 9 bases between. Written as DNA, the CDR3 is TGTGCCAGCAAGGTTGACACCTACAATGAGCAGTTCTTC. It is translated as CASKVDTYNEQFF.

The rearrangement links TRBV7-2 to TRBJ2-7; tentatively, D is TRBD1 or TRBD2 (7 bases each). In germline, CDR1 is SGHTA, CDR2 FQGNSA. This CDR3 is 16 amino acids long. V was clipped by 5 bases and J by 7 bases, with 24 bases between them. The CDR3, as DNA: TGTGCCAGCAGCCCCCAGGGGGGGCCCTCTTACAATGAGCAGTACTTC. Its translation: CASSPQGGPSYNEQYF.

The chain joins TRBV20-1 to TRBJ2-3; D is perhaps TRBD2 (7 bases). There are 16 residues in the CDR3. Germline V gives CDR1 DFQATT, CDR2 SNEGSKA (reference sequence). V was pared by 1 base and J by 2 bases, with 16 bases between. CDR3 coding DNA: TGCAGTGCTAGAGTGTGGGCGGGGGCCAACACAGATACGCAGTATTTT. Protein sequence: CSARVWAGANTDTQYF.

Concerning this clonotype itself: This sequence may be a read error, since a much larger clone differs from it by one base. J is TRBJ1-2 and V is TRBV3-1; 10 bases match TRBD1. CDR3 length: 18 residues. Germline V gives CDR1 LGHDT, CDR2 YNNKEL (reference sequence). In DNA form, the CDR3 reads TGTGCCTGCAGCCAACAAGGATCCCGGGACAGGGGACCCTATGGCTACACCTTC. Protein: CACSQQGSRDRGPYGYTF.

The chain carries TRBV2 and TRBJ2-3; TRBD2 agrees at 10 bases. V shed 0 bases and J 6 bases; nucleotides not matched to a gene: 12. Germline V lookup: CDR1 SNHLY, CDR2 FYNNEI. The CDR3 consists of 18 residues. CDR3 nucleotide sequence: TGTGCCAGCAGTGAAGCGAAACTAGCGGGGATCCTACGGGATACGCAGTATTTT. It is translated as CASSEAKLAGILRDTQYF.

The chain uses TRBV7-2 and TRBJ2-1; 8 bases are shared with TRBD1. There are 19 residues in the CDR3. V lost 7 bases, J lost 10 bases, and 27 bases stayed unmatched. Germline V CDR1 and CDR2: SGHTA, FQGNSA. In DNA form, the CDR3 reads TGTGCCAGCATCTCTAGGGGACACTTAGACAGGGGCCCCGCGGGGGAGCAGTTCTTC. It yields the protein CASISRGHLDRGPAGEQFF.

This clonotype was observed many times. The CDR3: CSAETQGFGYGYTF. The CDR3 DNA follows: TGCAGCGCCGAGACCCAGGGGTTCGGCTATGGCTACACCTTC. J is TRBJ1-2 and V is TRBV29-1; a possible D gene is TRBD1 (6 bases). Germline V gene data show CDR1 as SQVTM and CDR2 as ANQGSEA. V was trimmed by 7 bases and J by 4 bases, leaving 19 bases between them. The CDR3 has 14 residues.

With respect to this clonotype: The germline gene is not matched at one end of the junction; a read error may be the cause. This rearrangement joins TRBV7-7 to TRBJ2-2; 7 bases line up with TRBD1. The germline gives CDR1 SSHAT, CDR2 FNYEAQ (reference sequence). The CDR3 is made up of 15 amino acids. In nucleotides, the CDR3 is TGTGCTAGCAGCCCGAGGGGGCTGGGCACCGGGGAGCTGTTTTTT. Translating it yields CASSPRGLGTGELFF. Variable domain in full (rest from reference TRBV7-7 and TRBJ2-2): GAGVSQSPRYKVTKRGQDVTLRCDPISSHATLYWYQQALGQGPEFLTYFNYEAQPDKSGLPSDRFSAERPEGSISTLTIQRTEQRDSAMYRCASSPRGLGTGELFFGEGSRLTVL.

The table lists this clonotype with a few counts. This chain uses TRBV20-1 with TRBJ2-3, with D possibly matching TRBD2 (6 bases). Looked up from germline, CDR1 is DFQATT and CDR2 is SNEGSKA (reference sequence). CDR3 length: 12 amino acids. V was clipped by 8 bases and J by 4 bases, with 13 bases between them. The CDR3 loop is CSTPGSPDTQYF. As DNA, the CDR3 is TGCAGTACGCCCGGGAGTCCAGATACGCAGTATTTT.

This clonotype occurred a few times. In nucleotides, the CDR3 is TGCAGTGCTAGAGATGGGGGATTTGGGACAGGGTATAATTCACCCCTCCACTTT. It encodes CSARDGGFGTGYNSPLHF. The chain couples TRBV20-1 to TRBJ1-6; 9 nucleotides line up with TRBD1. V was clipped by 0 bases and J by 4 bases; unmatched bases: 10. CDR1 is DFQATT and CDR2 is SNEGSKA in the germline V gene (reference sequence). This CDR3 has 18 amino acids.

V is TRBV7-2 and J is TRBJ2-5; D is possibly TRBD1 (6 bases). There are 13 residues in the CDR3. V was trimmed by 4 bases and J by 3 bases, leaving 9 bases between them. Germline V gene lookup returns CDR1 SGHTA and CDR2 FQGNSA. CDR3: CASSSRQEETQYF. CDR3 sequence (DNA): TGTGCCAGCAGCTCAAGACAGGAAGAGACCCAGTACTTC.

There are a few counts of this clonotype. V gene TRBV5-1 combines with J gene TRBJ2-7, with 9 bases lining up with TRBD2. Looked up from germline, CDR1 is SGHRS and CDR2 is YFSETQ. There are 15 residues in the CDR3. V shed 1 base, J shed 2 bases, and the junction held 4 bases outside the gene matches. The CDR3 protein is CASSLRRGGTYEQYF. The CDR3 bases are TGCGCCAGCAGCTTGCGGCGGGGGGGCACCTACGAGCAGTACTTC.

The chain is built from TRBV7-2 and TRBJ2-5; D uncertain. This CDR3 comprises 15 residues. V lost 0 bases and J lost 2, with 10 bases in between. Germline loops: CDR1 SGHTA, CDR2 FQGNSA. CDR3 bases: TGTGCCAGCAGCTTAGCAGGCCAGCTACAAGAGACCCAGTACTTC. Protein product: CASSLAGQLQETQYF.

The CDR3 region has the DNA TGCGCCAGCAGCTGGTCAGGGGTCTCTGGGGCCAACGTCCTGACTTTC. Residues: CASSWSGVSGANVLTF. The chain has TRBV5-1 and TRBJ2-6, with D perhaps matching TRBD1 (6 bases). The CDR3 totals 16 residues. The V and J ends lost 3 bases and 0 bases respectively, with 10 bases between them. Germline CDR1 reads SGHRS; CDR2 reads YFSETQ. Full variable domain (missing parts from reference TRBV5-1 and TRBJ2-6): KAGVTQTPRYLIKTRGQQVTLSCSPISGHRSVSWYQQTPGQGLQFLFEYFSETQRNKGNFPGRFSGRQFSNSRSEMNVSTLELGDSALYLCASSWSGVSGANVLTFGAGSRLTVL.

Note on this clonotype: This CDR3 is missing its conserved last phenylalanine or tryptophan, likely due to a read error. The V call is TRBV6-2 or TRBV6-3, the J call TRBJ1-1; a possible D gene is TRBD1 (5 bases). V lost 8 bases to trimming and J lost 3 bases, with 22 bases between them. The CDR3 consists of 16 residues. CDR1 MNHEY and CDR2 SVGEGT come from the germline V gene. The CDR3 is CASLLRGRAVDTEAFS. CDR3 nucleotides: TGTGCCAGCCTCCTGCGGGGCAGGGCGGTTGACACTGAAGCTTTCTCT.

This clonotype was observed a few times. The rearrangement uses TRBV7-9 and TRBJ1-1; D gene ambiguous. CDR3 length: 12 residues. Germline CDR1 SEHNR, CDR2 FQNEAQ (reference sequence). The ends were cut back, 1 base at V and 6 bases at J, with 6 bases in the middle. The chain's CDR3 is CASSLEGAEAFF. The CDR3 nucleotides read TGTGCCAGCAGCTTAGAGGGAGCTGAAGCTTTCTTT.

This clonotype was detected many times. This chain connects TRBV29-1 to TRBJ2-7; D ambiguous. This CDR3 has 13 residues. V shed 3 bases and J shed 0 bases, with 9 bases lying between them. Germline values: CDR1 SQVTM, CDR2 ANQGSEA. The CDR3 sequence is CSVDAGSSYEQYF. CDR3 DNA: TGCAGCGTTGATGCCGGTAGCTCCTACGAGCAGTACTTC.

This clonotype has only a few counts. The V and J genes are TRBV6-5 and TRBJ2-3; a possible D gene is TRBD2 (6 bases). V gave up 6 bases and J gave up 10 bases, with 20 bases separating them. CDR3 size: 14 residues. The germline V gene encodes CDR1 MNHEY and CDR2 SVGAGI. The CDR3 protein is CASRLQPSSGAQYF. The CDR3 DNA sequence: TGTGCCAGCAGACTTCAACCCTCTTCGGGGGCGCAGTATTTT.

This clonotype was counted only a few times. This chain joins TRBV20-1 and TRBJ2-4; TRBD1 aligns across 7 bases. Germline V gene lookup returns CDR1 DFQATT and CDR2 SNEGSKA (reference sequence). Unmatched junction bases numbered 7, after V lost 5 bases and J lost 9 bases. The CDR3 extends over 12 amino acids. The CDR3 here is CSAFDRAAIQYF. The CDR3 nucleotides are TGCAGTGCTTTTGACAGGGCAGCCATTCAGTACTTC.

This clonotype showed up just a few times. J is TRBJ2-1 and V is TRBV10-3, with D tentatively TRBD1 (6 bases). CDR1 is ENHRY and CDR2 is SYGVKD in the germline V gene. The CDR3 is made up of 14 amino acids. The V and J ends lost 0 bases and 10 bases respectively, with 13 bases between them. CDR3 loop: CAISESRGNGEQFF. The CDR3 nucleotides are TGTGCCATCAGTGAGTCGAGGGGGAACGGGGAGCAGTTCTTC.

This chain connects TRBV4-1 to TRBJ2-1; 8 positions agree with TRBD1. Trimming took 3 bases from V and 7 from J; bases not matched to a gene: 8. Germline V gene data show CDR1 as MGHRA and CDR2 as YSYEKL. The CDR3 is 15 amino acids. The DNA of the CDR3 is TGCGCCAGCAGCCAGGGGGAGACAGGGGTGAATGAGCAGTTCTTC. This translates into CASSQGETGVNEQFF.

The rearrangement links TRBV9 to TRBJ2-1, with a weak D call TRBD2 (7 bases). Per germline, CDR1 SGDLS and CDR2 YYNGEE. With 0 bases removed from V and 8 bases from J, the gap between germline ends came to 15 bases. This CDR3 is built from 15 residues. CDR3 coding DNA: TGTGCCAGCAGCGTAGTTCCTGGGGGGGGCGATGAGCAGTTCTTC. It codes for CASSVVPGGGDEQFF. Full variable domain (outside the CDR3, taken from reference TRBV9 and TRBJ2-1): DSGVTQTPKHLITATGQRVTLRCSPRSGDLSVYWYQQSLDQGLQFLIQYYNGEERAKGNILERFSAQQFPDLHSELNLSSLELGDSALYFCASSVVPGGGDEQFFGPGTRLTVL.

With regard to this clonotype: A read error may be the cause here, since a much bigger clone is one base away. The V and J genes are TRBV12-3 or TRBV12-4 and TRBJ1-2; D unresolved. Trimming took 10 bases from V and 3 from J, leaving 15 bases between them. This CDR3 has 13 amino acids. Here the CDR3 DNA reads TGTGCCAACACAAAGAGGGAGGACTATGGCTACACCTTC. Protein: CANTKREDYGYTF.